A selection of T cell receptor beta chains follows, all from one sample in a study of cytomegalovirus exposure and HLA in healthy donors. Here immunoSEQ multiplex PCR was the method, and the copy in TCRdb shows in-frame clones only, minus some. The data hold approximately 150,000 clones, with roughly 85% observed a single time. Sequencing used PBMCs. All receptors derive from a male donor in good health and CMV-seronegative. CDR3s include the opening cysteine and the closing phenylalanine or tryptophan. Fields, in order: J gene, V gene, CDR3 length, D gene, clone size, CDR3 protein, CDR3 DNA. D genes are given only for firm matches. Rows give clone size only sometimes, using once, few, many, or a class for an expanded clone.

TRBJ2-1 TRBV6-6 15 TRBD2 NA CASSQGAGGGDEQFF TGTGCCAGCAGCCAGGGAGCGGGAGGGGGGGATGAGCAGTTCTTC
TRBJ2-7 TRBV6-1 13 NA NA CAIHREPSYEQYF TGTGCCATCCACAGGGAGCCCTCCTACGAGCAGTACTTC
TRBJ1-2 TRBV7-3 13 TRBD1 NA CASSPGTGVGYTF TGTGCCAGCAGCCCCGGGACAGGGGTCGGCTACACCTTC
TRBJ2-7 TRBV5-4 14 TRBD2 once CASSALAGGDEQYF TGTGCCAGCAGCGCGCTAGCGGGAGGGGACGAGCAGTACTTC
TRBJ1-1 TRBV18 13 NA NA CASSPQVNTEAFF TGTGCCAGCTCACCTCAGGTGAACACTGAAGCTTTCTTT
TRBJ1-2 TRBV7-3 17 TRBD1 NA CASSLTPQQGALGGYTF TGTGCCAGCAGCTTAACGCCCCAACAGGGGGCACTCGGCGGCTACACCTTC
TRBJ2-7 TRBV18 16 NA NA CASSPWGSSSATEQYF TGTGCCAGCTCACCGTGGGGGTCTTCTAGCGCCACAGAGCAGTACTTC
TRBJ1-1 TRBV6-1 14 NA NA CASSELPPNSEAFF TGTGCCAGCAGTGAGCTGCCTCCAAACTCGGAAGCTTTCTTT
TRBJ2-2 TRBV27 15 NA NA CASSLRGQNTGELFF TGTGCCAGCAGTTTAAGGGGACAGAACACCGGGGAGCTGTTTTTT
TRBJ2-7 TRBV6-5 14 NA NA CASSYLAGYYEQYF TGTGCCAGCAGTTACCTGGCAGGCTACTACGAGCAGTACTTC
TRBJ2-5 TRBV6-5 14 NA NA CASRGAGARETQYF TGTGCCAGCAGGGGGGCGGGGGCGCGAGAGACCCAGTACTTC
TRBJ2-7 TRBV11-2 14 NA NA CASSSQGPPYEQYF TGTGCCAGCAGCTCACAGGGACCTCCCTACGAGCAGTACTTC
TRBJ1-1 TRBV7-8 13 TRBD1 NA CASSTRQGNEAFF TGTGCCAGCAGCACCCGACAGGGCAATGAAGCTTTCTTT
TRBJ2-6 TRBV6-1 15 NA NA CASSESISGANVLTF TGTGCCAGCAGTGAATCCATCTCTGGGGCCAACGTCCTGACTTTC
TRBJ1-1 TRBV29-1 10 NA once CSVGGHEAFF TGCAGCGTTGGGGGACATGAAGCTTTCTTT
TRBJ2-1 TRBV6-1 15 TRBD2 NA CASSVSGRAYNEQFF TGTGCCAGCAGTGTAAGCGGGAGGGCCTACAATGAGCAGTTCTTC
TRBJ2-5 TRBV18 16 NA NA CASSRSSTGLQETQYF TGTGCCAGCTCACGATCCTCAACAGGGCTCCAAGAGACCCAGTACTTC
TRBJ1-1 TRBV10-3 14 NA once CAISLGGLNTEAFF TGTGCCATCAGCCTAGGCGGCCTAAACACTGAAGCTTTCTTT
TRBJ2-7 TRBV2 12 TRBD2 NA CARVAGGYEQYF TGTGCCAGAGTAGCGGGAGGGTACGAGCAGTACTTC
TRBJ2-6 TRBV5-5 20 TRBD1 NA CASSHGGTGGAYSGANVLTF TGTGCCAGCAGTCACGGTGGAACAGGGGGCGCTTACTCTGGGGCCAACGTCCTGACTTTC
TRBJ2-7 TRBV5-4 15 TRBD2 once CASSSEREGHHEQYF TGTGCCAGCAGCTCCGAGCGGGAGGGCCATCACGAGCAGTACTTC
TRBJ2-5 TRBV29-1 13 NA NA CSVSGLYQETQYF TGCAGCGTCTCTGGACTATACCAAGAGACCCAGTACTTC
TRBJ1-6 TRBV9 16 TRBD1 once CASSARRAGGNSPLHF TGTGCCAGCAGCGCCCGAAGGGCAGGGGGGAATTCACCCCTCCACTTT
TRBJ2-1 TRBV5-4 15 NA NA CASSLNGGSYNEQFF TGTGCCAGCAGCTTAAACGGGGGCTCCTACAATGAGCAGTTCTTC
TRBJ2-7 TRBV4-1 13 NA NA CASSQGQNYEQYF TGCGCCAGCAGCCAAGGACAGAACTACGAGCAGTACTTC
TRBJ2-7 TRBV27 14 TRBD1 NA CASSPGTGPYEQYF TGTGCCAGCAGTCCCGGGACAGGACCCTACGAGCAGTACTTC
TRBJ2-1 TRBV7-2 15 NA NA CASSSAGNKRNEQFF TGTGCCAGCAGCTCTGCCGGGAATAAGAGGAATGAGCAGTTCTTC
TRBJ2-7 TRBV7-3 15 TRBD2 NA CASSPGGSGIYEQYF TGTGCCAGCAGCCCCGGGGGTAGCGGGATCTACGAGCAGTACTTC
TRBJ1-1 TRBV25-1 15 NA NA CASSEGGVEGTEAFF TGTGCCAGCAGTGAGGGTGGAGTGGAAGGCACTGAAGCTTTCTTT
TRBJ1-2 TRBV7-9 13 NA NA CSSSPGQLYGYTF TGTTCCAGCAGCCCCGGACAGCTCTATGGCTACACCTTC
TRBJ2-6 TRBV19 18 NA NA CASSPGTSFSSGANVLTF TGTGCCAGTAGTCCGGGGACATCCTTCAGCTCTGGGGCCAACGTCCTGACTTTC
TRBJ1-1 TRBV10-3 14 NA NA CAITPTGPNTEAFF TGTGCCATCACCCCCACAGGGCCGAACACTGAAGCTTTCTTT
TRBJ1-1 TRBV20-1 11 NA NA CSVPRGTEAFF TGCAGTGTCCCGCGGGGCACTGAAGCTTTCTTT
TRBJ2-2 TRBV7-9 12 NA NA CASSLALGELFF TGTGCCAGCAGCTTAGCCCTCGGGGAGCTGTTTTTT
TRBJ2-7 TRBV6-1 15 NA NA CASSEGRVGDYEQYF TGTGCCAGCAGCGAAGGAAGGGTAGGGGACTACGAGCAGTACTTC
TRBJ2-5 TRBV2 13 NA NA CASSDSRGRTRYF TGTGCCAGCAGTGATTCCAGGGGTAGGACCCGGTACTTC
TRBJ1-6 TRBV10-3 14 TRBD1 NA CAIGVQGAASPLHF TGTGCCATCGGGGTTCAGGGGGCGGCTTCACCCCTCCACTTT
TRBJ2-1 TRBV7-9 13 TRBD1 NA CASSLAQGAEQFF TGTGCCAGCAGCTTAGCGCAGGGGGCTGAGCAGTTCTTC
TRBJ2-7 TRBV18 15 TRBD2 NA CASSQLAGLYYEQYF TGTGCCAGCTCCCAACTAGCGGGATTGTACTACGAGCAGTACTTC
TRBJ1-1 TRBV7-3 15 TRBD1 NA CASSLQGQGATEAFF TGTGCCAGCAGCTTACAGGGACAGGGGGCAACTGAAGCTTTCTTT
TRBJ2-3 TRBV7-2 16 TRBD1 NA CASSLGRQARGDTQYF TGTGCCAGCAGCTTAGGCCGACAGGCCAGGGGGGATACGCAGTATTTT
TRBJ1-3 TRBV14 15 NA NA CASSQVRGTGNTIYF TGTGCCAGCAGCCAAGTCAGGGGAACTGGAAACACCATATATTTT